Shown below are 5 T cell receptor beta chains from a single sample sequenced in a study of T cell repertoires in aging, cancer and after chemotherapy. Peripheral blood genomic DNA, not sorted cells or RNA, was the template. TRB rearrangements spanning V, D and J were amplified using mixed TRB-A/B primers. One entry per CDR3 protein results from TCRdb running MiXCR on the multiplex PCR reads. The profile shows some 14,000 distinct CDR3 sequences, roughly 25% of them singletons. The sequenced sample was blood. These receptors all stem from a human donor in good health.

The chain carries TRBV6-2 or TRBV6-3 and TRBJ2-1; D is perhaps TRBD1 (8 bases). The CDR3 consists of 16 residues. V was clipped by 7 bases and J by 6 bases, with 22 bases between them. Germline assignment: CDR1 MNHEY and CDR2 SVGEGT. The CDR3 DNA reads TGTGCCAGCACCTTCCTAACAGGGGGGGTTCGCAATGAGCAGTTCTTC. This sequence encodes CASTFLTGGVRNEQFF.

The chain recombines TRBV7-2 with TRBJ2-5; 16 positions agree with TRBD2. Germline V gene data show CDR1 as SGHTA and CDR2 as FQGNSA. The CDR3 totals 16 residues. V dropped 5 bases and J dropped 3; count of bases not matched to a gene: 3. This chain's CDR3 is CASSLGLAGGKETQYF. The CDR3 bases are TGTGCCAGCAGCCTGGGACTAGCGGGGGGGAAAGAGACCCAGTACTTC.

This clonotype was recorded a few times. The J gene is TRBJ1-6, the V gene TRBV5-5; TRBD1 aligns across 10 bases. CDR1 and CDR2 from the germline V gene are SGHKS and YYEKEE (reference sequence). The CDR3 is 17 residues long. V lost 2 bases to trimming and J lost 7 bases; unmatched junction nucleotides: 9. In DNA form, the CDR3 reads TGTGCCAGCAGCTTCTTGCCTCCGGGACAGGGGAATTCACCCCTCCACTTT. Translated, it gives CASSFLPPGQGNSPLHF.

V and J are TRBV7-2 and TRBJ2-7; D is ambiguous. The V gene lost 5 bases and the J gene lost 4 bases, with 6 bases spanning the gap. The CDR3 loop spans 11 amino acids. The germline V gene has CDR1 SGHTA and CDR2 FQGNSA. This CDR3 reads CASSQIYEQYF. The CDR3 DNA reads TGTGCCAGCAGCCAGATTTACGAGCAGTACTTC.

This clonotype was observed a handful of times. J is TRBJ1-2 and V is TRBV20-1, with 8 positions matching TRBD1. The CDR3 is made up of 12 amino acids. CDR1 and CDR2 (germline): DFQATT, SNEGSKA (reference sequence). J gave up 3 bases and V 6 bases, and 3 bases lay outside the gene matches. CDR3 in DNA: TGCAGTGCCCAGGACAGGGACTATGGCTACACCTTC. This translates into CSAQDRDYGYTF.